The present entry profiles one T cell receptor beta chain with its context. The antigen is not known. Treatment denoted: oral pan-JAK inhibitor, 5-10 mg twice daily. Sorting of CD4+ and CD8+ T cells was performed on PBMCs. Reverse transcribed after extraction, RNA yielded cDNA as the sequencing template. Sequencing was performed with immunoSEQ multiplex PCR; in TCRdb, only in-frame clones are kept and a portion is missing. The repertoire holds roughly 200,000 clones, with roughly 50% as singletons. This CDR3 is built from 13 residues. Germline V CDR1 and CDR2: SQVTM, ANQGSEA. Trimming cost V 7 bases and J 6 bases, with 18 bases left between them. These data originate in a study of CD8+ T cells in alopecia areata. Across the study: Tofacitinib ran 6 to 18 months, followed by 6 months off drug.

Study-level points and caveats: Association of baseline CD8+ expansion with response is uncertain owing to one nonresponder. Scalp clonality, together with expanded CD8+ clones among the top 100, fell significantly with tofacitinib.

This clonotype was sampled from a human donor with alopecia areata. The sequences come from CD8+ T cells sorted from blood, collected at week 24, from a patient treated with tofacitinib. The chain recombines TRBV29-1 with TRBJ1-2; weak D call: TRBD1 (5 bases). CDR3 nucleotide sequence: TGCAGCGCCAGGGAACAAGGGGCCCATGGCTACACCTTC. Translating gives CSAREQGAHGYTF.